These 8 T cell receptor beta chains were all obtained from the same sample, sequenced in a study of identical twins. Each CDR3 protein gets one entry after TCRdb re-called the 5' RACE reads with MiXCR. The data contain hundreds of thousands of distinct CDR3 sequences, about 20% of them singletons. This sample also belongs to another study, concerning yellow fever vaccine responses in identical twins.

Sequenced input: CD4+ T cells sorted from blood. The source of these receptors is a woman aged 18-29 years in good health.

As DNA, the CDR3 is TGCAGCGTTGCAGAGGGAGCCGGGGAGCTGTTTTTT. Translating gives CSVAEGAGELFF. The chain has TRBV29-1 and TRBJ2-2; a possible D gene is TRBD2 (5 bases). In germline, CDR1 is SQVTM, CDR2 ANQGSEA. V was trimmed by 4 bases and J by 6 bases, leaving 9 bases between them. The CDR3 totals 12 residues.

The table lists this clonotype with a few counts. This chain uses TRBV7-9 with TRBJ2-5, with a weak D call TRBD1 (5 bases). Germline V CDR1 and CDR2: SEHNR, FQNEAQ (reference sequence). V was shortened by 5 bases and J by 5 bases, with 18 bases between the two germline ends. CDR3 size: 15 residues. CDR3 bases: TGTGCCAGCAGCCTCACCAGGGTATCGAAGGAGACCCAGTACTTC. The encoded protein is CASSLTRVSKETQYF.

The gene calls are TRBV14 and TRBJ2-3; no reliable D call. Trimming shortened V by 4 bases and J by 2 bases, and 16 bases separated the two germline ends. Germline V gene lookup returns CDR1 SGHDN and CDR2 FVKESK. The CDR3 extends over 16 amino acids. As DNA, the CDR3 is TGTGCCAGCAGCCCAAAACTGGTCCTTATCACAGATACGCAGTATTTT. Translating gives CASSPKLVLITDTQYF.

The chain recombines TRBV5-4 with TRBJ2-3; the D call may be TRBD1 or TRBD2 (6 bases each). This CDR3 spans 20 amino acids. Trimming left V 1 base short and J 0 bases short, with 24 bases between. Germline CDR1 SGHNT, CDR2 YYREEE (reference sequence). CDR3 sequence: CASSLYAGAMTRRSTDTQYF. The CDR3 nucleotides are TGTGCCAGCAGCTTGTATGCAGGGGCCATGACTAGAAGGAGCACAGATACGCAGTATTTT.

This clonotype was detected a few times. The rearrangement uses TRBV7-9 and TRBJ2-7, with a weak D call TRBD1 (5 bases). CDR3 length: 13 residues. Germline V gene lookup returns CDR1 SEHNR and CDR2 FQNEAQ (reference sequence). The germline V and J ends were trimmed by 6 bases and 2 bases, with 11 bases remaining between them. The CDR3 DNA reads as TGTGCCAGCAGACCGACAGCAACCTACGAGCAGTACTTC. It is translated as CASRPTATYEQYF.

The chain carries TRBV19 and TRBJ2-4; the D gene could be TRBD1 or TRBD2 (6 bases each). Germline values: CDR1 LNHDA, CDR2 SQIVND (reference sequence). The CDR3 is 16 amino acids. V was cut by 1 base and J by 11 bases, with 21 bases left in between. In DNA form, the CDR3 reads TGTGCCAGTAGTATAGGACAGGAGGGGATATATATGGTTCAGTACTTC. Translation gives CASSIGQEGIYMVQYF.

The chain employs TRBV14 and TRBJ2-1; TRBD1 agrees at 9 bases. V lost 7 bases, J lost 5 bases, and 6 bases stayed unmatched. Germline loops: CDR1 SGHDN, CDR2 FVKESK. The CDR3 extends over 14 amino acids. The CDR3 sequence: CASTQDRGDNEQFF. In DNA form, the CDR3 reads TGTGCCAGCACTCAGGACAGGGGAGACAATGAGCAGTTCTTC.

The chain is built from TRBV24-1 and TRBJ2-5, with 7 bases that match TRBD1. J was trimmed by 2 bases and V by 4 bases; bases with no gene match: 6. Germline lookup yields CDR1 KGHDR and CDR2 SFDVKD. The CDR3 is 15 residues long. The CDR3 DNA reads TGTGCCACCAGTGACCCAGGACAGGCACAAGAGACCCAGTACTTC. Translating gives CATSDPGQAQETQYF.